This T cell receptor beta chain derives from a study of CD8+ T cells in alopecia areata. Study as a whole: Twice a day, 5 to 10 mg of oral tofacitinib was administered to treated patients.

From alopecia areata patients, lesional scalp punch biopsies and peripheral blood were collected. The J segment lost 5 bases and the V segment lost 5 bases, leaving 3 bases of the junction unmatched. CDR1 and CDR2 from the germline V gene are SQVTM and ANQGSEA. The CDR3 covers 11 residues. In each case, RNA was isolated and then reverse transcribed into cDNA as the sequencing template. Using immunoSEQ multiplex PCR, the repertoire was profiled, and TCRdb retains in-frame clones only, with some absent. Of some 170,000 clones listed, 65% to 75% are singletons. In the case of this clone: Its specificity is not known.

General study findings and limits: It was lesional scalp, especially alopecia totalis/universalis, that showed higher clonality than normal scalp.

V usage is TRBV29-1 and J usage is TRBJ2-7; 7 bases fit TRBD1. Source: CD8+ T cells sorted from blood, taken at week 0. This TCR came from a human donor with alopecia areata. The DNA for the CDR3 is TGCAGCGTTAATACAGGGGACGAGCAGTACTTC. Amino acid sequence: CSVNTGDEQYF.